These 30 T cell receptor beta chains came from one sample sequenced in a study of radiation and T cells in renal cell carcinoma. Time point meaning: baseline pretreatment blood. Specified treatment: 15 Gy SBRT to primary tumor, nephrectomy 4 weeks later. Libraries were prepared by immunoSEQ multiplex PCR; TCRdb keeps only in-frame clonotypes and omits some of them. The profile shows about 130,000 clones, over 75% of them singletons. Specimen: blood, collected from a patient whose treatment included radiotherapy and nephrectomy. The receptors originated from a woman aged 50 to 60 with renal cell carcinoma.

CDR3: CASSLGQGGSPLHF. The CDR3 coding sequence is TGCGCCAGCAGCTTGGGACAGGGGGGGTCACCCCTCCACTTT. The gene calls are TRBV5-1 and TRBJ1-6; 9 bases agree with TRBD1. The CDR3 covers 14 residues. J was trimmed by 10 bases and V by 0 bases; bases with no gene match: 2. Germline V gene lookup returns CDR1 SGHRS and CDR2 YFSETQ.

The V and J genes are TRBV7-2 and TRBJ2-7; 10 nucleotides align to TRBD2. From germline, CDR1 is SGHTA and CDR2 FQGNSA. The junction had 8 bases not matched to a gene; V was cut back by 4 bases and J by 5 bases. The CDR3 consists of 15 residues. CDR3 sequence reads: CASSSQRGGKDEQYF. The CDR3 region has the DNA TGTGCCAGCAGCTCTCAGCGGGGGGGCAAAGACGAGCAGTACTTC.

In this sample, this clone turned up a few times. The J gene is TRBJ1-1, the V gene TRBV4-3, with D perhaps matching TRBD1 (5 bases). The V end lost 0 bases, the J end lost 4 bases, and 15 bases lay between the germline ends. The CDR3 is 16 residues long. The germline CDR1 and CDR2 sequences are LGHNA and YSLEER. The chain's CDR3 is CASSQEWTSLGTEAFF. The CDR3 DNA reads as TGCGCCAGCAGCCAAGAGTGGACATCGCTGGGCACTGAAGCTTTCTTT.

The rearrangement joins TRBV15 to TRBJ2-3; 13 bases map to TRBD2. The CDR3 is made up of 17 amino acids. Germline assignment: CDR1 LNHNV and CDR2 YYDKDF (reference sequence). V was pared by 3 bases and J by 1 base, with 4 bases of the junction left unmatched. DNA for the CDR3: TGTGCCACCAGCAGCCGGACTAGCGGGGGACGCACAGATACGCAGTATTTT. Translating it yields CATSSRTSGGRTDTQYF.

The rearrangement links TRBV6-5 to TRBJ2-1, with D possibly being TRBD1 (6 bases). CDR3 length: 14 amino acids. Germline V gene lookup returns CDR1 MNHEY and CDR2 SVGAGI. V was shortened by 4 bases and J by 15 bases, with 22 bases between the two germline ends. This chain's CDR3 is CASSFDPGTSTPFF. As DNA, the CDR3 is TGTGCCAGCAGTTTCGATCCCGGGACATCGACTCCGTTCTTC.

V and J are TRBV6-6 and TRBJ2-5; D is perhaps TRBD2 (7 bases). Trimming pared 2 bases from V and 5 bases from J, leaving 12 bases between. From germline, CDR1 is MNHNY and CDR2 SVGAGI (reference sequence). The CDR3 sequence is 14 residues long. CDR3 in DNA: TGTGCCAGCAGTTACGGGGGGGGCCTGGAGACCCAGTACTTC. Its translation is CASSYGGGLETQYF.

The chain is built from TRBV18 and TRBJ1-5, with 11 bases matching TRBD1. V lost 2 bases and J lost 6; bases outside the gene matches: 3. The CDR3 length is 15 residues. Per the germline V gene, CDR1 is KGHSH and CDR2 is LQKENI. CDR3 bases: TGTGCCAGCTCACCATTGGGGACAGGGGGTCAGCCCCAGCATTTT. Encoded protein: CASSPLGTGGQPQHF.

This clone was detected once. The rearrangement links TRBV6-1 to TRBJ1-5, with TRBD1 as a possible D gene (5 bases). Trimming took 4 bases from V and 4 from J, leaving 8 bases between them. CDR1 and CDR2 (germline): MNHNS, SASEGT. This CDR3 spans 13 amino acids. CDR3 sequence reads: CASSAGQNQPQHF. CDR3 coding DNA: TGTGCCAGCAGTGCAGGGCAAAATCAGCCCCAGCATTTT.

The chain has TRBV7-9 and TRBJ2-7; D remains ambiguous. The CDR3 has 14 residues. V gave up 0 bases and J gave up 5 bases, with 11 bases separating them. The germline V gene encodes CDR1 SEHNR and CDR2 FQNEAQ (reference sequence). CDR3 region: CASSLAGSPDEQYF. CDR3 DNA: TGTGCCAGCAGCTTAGCGGGGTCCCCGGACGAGCAGTACTTC.

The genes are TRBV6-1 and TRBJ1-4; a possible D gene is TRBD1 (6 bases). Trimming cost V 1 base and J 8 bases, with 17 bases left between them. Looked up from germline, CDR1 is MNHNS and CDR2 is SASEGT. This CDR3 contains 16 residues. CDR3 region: CASSEGVGHLREKLFF. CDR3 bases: TGTGCCAGCAGTGAAGGAGTGGGACACCTCAGAGAAAAACTGTTTTTT.

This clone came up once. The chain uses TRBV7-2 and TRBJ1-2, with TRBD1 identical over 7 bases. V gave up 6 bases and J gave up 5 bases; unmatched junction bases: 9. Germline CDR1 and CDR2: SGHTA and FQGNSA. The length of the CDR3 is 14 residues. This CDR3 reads CASRRDSSIYGYTF. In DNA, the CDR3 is TGTGCCAGCAGGCGGGACAGTTCTATTTATGGCTACACCTTC.

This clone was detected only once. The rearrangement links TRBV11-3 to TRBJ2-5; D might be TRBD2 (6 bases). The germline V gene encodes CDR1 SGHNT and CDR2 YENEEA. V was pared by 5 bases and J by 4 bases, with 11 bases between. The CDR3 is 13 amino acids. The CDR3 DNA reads TGTGCCAGCAGCGCCCCCGGGGGAGAGACCCAGTACTTC. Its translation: CASSAPGGETQYF.

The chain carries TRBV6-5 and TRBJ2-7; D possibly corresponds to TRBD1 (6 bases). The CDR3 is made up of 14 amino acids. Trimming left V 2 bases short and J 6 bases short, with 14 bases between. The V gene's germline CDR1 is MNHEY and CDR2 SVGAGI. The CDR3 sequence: CASSYDRRPAEQYF. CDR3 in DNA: TGTGCCAGCAGTTACGACAGGAGACCGGCCGAGCAGTACTTC.

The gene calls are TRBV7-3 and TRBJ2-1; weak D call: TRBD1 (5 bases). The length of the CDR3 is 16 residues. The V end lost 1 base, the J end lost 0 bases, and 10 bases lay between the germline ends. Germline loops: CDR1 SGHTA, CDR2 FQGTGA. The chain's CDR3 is CASSLKGSYSYNEQFF. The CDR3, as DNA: TGTGCCAGCAGCTTAAAGGGGTCCTACTCCTACAATGAGCAGTTCTTC.

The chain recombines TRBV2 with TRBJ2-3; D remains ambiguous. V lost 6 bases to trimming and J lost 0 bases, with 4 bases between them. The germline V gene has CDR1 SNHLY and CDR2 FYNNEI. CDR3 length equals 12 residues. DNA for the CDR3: TGTGCCAGCAGCCAGAGCACAGATACGCAGTATTTT. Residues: CASSQSTDTQYF.

The CDR3: CASSLYYSDYGYTF. CDR3 sequence (DNA): TGTGCCAGCAGCTTATATTACTCAGACTATGGCTACACCTTC. The chain is built from TRBV2 and TRBJ1-2; D is unclear. The length of the CDR3 is 14 residues. Looked up from germline, CDR1 is SNHLY and CDR2 is FYNNEI. V dropped 6 bases and J dropped 3 bases, with 14 bases sitting between them.

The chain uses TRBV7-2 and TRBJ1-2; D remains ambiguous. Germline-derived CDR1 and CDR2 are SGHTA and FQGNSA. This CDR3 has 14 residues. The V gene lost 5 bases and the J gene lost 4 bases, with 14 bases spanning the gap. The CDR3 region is CASSPGKAPYGYTF. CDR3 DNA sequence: TGTGCCAGCAGCCCCGGGAAAGCCCCCTATGGCTACACCTTC. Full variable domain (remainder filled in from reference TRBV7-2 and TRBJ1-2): GAGVSQSPSNKVTEKGKDVELRCDPISGHTALYWYRQSLGQGLEFLIYFQGNSAPDKSGLPSDRFSAERTGGSVSTLTIQRTQQEDSAVYLCASSPGKAPYGYTFGSGTRLTVV.

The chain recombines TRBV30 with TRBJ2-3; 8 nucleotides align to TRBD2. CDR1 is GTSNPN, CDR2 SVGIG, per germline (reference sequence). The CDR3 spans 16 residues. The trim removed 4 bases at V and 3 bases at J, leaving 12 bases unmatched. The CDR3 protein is CAWTEIWASGTDTQYF. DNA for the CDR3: TGTGCCTGGACGGAAATTTGGGCTAGCGGGACAGATACGCAGTATTTT.

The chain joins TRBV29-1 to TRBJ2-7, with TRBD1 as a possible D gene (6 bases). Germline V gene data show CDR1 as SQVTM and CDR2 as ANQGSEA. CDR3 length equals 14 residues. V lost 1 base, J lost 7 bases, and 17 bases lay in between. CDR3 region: CSVEVGLGGGEQYF. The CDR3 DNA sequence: TGCAGCGTTGAAGTGGGGCTAGGGGGTGGAGAGCAGTACTTC.

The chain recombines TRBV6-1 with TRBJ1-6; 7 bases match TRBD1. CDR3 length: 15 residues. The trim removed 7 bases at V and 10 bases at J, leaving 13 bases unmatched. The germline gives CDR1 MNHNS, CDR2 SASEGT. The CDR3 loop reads CASTQRTGSISPLHF. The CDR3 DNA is TGTGCCAGCACACAACGGACAGGTTCCATCTCACCCCTCCACTTT.

CDR3 in amino acids: CSVVSQGRYEQYF. The CDR3 DNA follows: TGCAGCGTTGTGTCTCAGGGGAGGTACGAGCAGTACTTC. This chain connects TRBV29-1 to TRBJ2-7, with D possibly being TRBD1 or TRBD2 (6 bases each). The CDR3 covers 13 residues. Trimming took off 4 bases at V and 4 bases at J, with 14 bases between the two ends. Germline CDR1 and CDR2: SQVTM and ANQGSEA.

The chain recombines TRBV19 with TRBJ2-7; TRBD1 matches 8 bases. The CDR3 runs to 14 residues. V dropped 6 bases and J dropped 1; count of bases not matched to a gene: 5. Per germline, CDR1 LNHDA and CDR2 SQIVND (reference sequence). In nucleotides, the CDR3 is TGTGCCAGTAGCCGGGACAGGATGTCCTACGAGCAGTACTTC. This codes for CASSRDRMSYEQYF.

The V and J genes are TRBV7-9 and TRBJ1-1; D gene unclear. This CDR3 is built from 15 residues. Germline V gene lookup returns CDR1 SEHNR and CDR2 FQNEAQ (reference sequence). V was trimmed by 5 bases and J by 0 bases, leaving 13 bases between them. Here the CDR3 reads CASSLTGIMNTEAFF. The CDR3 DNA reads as TGTGCCAGCAGCCTGACTGGGATCATGAACACTGAAGCTTTCTTT.

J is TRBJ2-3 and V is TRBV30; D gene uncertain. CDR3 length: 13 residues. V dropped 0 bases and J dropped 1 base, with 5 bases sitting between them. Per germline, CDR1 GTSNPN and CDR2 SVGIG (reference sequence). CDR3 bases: TGTGCCTGGAGTGTACGAGGCACAGATACGCAGTATTTT. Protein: CAWSVRGTDTQYF.

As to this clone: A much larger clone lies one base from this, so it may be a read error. CDR3: CASSPSSTEVNTEAFF. The CDR3 DNA sequence: TGTGCCAGCAGCCCTTCCTCGACAGAAGTGAACACTGAAGCTTTCTTT. The chain couples TRBV4-1 to TRBJ1-1; weak D call: TRBD1 (5 bases). Germline CDR1 reads MGHRA; CDR2 reads YSYEKL. The CDR3 spans 16 residues.

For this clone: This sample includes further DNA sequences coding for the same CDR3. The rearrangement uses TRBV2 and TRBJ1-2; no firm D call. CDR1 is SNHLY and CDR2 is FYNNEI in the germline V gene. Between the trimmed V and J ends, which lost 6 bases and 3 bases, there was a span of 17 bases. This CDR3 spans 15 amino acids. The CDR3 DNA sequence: TGTGCCAGCAGGGTATCGTCCGGCAAGGACTATGGCTACACCTTC. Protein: CASRVSSGKDYGYTF.

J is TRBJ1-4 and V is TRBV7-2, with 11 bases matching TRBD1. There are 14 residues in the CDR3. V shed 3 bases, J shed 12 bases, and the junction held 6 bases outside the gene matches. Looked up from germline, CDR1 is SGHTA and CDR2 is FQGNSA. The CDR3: CASSFIGTGGELFF. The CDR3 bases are TGTGCCAGCAGCTTTATTGGGACAGGGGGTGAACTGTTTTTT.

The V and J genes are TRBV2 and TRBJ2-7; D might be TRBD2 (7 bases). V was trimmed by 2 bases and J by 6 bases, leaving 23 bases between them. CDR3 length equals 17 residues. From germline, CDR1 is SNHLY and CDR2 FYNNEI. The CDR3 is CASSENEGGLQFGEQYF. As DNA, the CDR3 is TGTGCCAGCAGTGAAAATGAGGGGGGACTACAGTTCGGCGAGCAGTACTTC.

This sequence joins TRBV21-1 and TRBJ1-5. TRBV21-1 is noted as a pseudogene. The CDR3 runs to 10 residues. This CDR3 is CATSRGPQHF. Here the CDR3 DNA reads TGTGCCACGAGCCGGGGGCCCCAGCATTTT.

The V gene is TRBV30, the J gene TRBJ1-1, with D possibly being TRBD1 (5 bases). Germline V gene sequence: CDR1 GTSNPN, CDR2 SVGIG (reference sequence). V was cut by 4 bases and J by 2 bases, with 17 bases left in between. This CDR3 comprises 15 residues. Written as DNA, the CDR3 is TGTGCCTGGATCTCACTCAGGGCACTAAACACTGAAGCTTTCTTT. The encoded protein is CAWISLRALNTEAFF.